The T cell receptor beta chain under discussion was sequenced for a study of cytomegalovirus exposure and HLA in healthy donors. Study as a whole: Earlier findings included more than 95 million unique TCR beta sequences obtained from around 180 million T cells.

As for this clone: Antigen: not known.

In the PCR, 60 Vbeta and 13 Jbeta primers were used. Generated by immunoSEQ multiplex PCR, the TCRdb table keeps only in-frame clones and is missing some. Among about 180,000 clones listed, 60% to 80% were seen once. Study-level points and caveats: A later analysis reportedly found fewer N-insertions in an Asian-associated ancestry cluster than the roughly 680-donor mean.

Germline-derived CDR1 and CDR2 are LGHNA and YNFKEQ. The CDR3 is 17 residues long. The germline V and J ends were trimmed by 0 bases and 3 bases, with 17 bases remaining between them. The TCR was taken from a man in his forties in good health and CMV-seropositive. This chain joins TRBV4-2 and TRBJ1-2; the D gene is possibly TRBD1 (5 bases). The sequenced material came from PBMCs. In DNA form, the CDR3 reads TGTGCCAGCAGCCAAGATAAGATAGGAGGAGGGGACTATGGCTACACCTTC. This gives the protein CASSQDKIGGGDYGYTF.